Each of the 30 T cell receptor beta chains below was sequenced from the same sample in a study of T cell repertoires in cytomegalovirus infection. Via MiXCR, TCRdb re-called the reads, giving one row per CDR3 protein. The sample holds more than 650,000 distinct CDR3 sequences; about a third are singletons and the top ten take under 3%. The specimen sequenced was PBMCs. The source is a human donor in good health (CMV status not recorded). Some clones in this sample may be carry-over from other donors' samples.

Details on this clonotype: A junction boundary mismatches the germline segment, possibly from a read error. J is TRBJ2-7 and V is TRBV24-1; D is possibly TRBD1 (5 bases). The CDR3 sequence is 14 residues long. Germline V gene sequence: CDR1 KGHDR, CDR2 SFDVKD. The CDR3 coding sequence is TGTGCCACCAGTGATGCAGGGTACTCCCACGAGCAGTACTTC. Its translation is CATSDAGYSHEQYF.

This clonotype was found once. This chain uses TRBV2 with TRBJ1-5, with TRBD1 identical over 9 bases. V shed 4 bases, J shed 7 bases, and the junction held 5 bases outside the gene matches. The CDR3 is 14 residues long. Germline V CDR1 and CDR2: SNHLY, FYNNEI. CDR3 loop: CASSGDREGQPQHF. The CDR3 DNA follows: TGTGCCAGCAGTGGGGACAGGGAGGGGCAGCCCCAGCATTTT.

V usage is TRBV7-3 and J usage is TRBJ1-1; 7 bases fit TRBD1. There are 14 residues in the CDR3. CDR1 SGHTA and CDR2 FQGTGA come from the germline V gene. With 1 base clipped from V and 5 bases from J, the junction kept 4 bases outside the gene matches. The CDR3: CASSLSSGQTEAFF. The CDR3 DNA follows: TGTGCCAGCAGCTTAAGCTCGGGACAGACTGAAGCTTTCTTT.

This clonotype came up a few times. This sequence joins TRBV28 and TRBJ1-1; TRBD1 matches at 10 bases. With V trimmed by 8 bases and J by 4 bases, 10 bases remained unmatched. CDR3 length: 15 residues. Germline assignment: CDR1 MDHEN and CDR2 SYDVKM. CDR3 sequence reads: CASWTGGQLGTEAFF. In nucleotides, the CDR3 is TGTGCCAGCTGGACAGGGGGACAACTGGGCACTGAAGCTTTCTTT. The whole variable domain, filled in from reference TRBV28 and TRBJ1-1, reads DVKVTQSSRYLVKRTGEKVFLECVQDMDHENMFWYRQDPGLGLRLIYFSYDVKMKEKGDIPEGYSVSREKKERFSLILESASTNQTSMYLCASWTGGQLGTEAFFGQGTRLTVV.

The chain links TRBV6-5 to TRBJ1-6, with 9 bases aligning to TRBD1. This CDR3 comprises 16 residues. Germline values: CDR1 MNHEY, CDR2 SVGAGI. J lost 7 bases, V lost 5 bases, and 9 bases had no gene match. The CDR3 bases are TGTGCCAGCAGTCGCTCGGACAGGGGTATGAATTCACCCCTCCACTTT. Translating gives CASSRSDRGMNSPLHF.

This clonotype was observed a few times. V gene TRBV7-9 combines with J gene TRBJ2-7; TRBD2 might be the D (5 bases). The CDR3 is made up of 12 amino acids. Trimming took off 7 bases at V and 6 bases at J, with 13 bases between the two ends. The germline gives CDR1 SEHNR, CDR2 FQNEAQ (reference sequence). In nucleotides, the CDR3 is TGTGCCAGCAACCGGGGATTTTTCGAGCAGTACTTC. It specifies CASNRGFFEQYF.

The chain employs TRBV27 and TRBJ2-3, with unresolved D. Germline V gene data show CDR1 as MNHEY and CDR2 as SMNVEV (reference sequence). This CDR3 comprises 11 residues. The V gene lost 4 bases and the J gene lost 9 bases, with 8 bases spanning the gap. The CDR3 sequence is CASSSDLTQYF. CDR3 coding DNA: TGTGCCAGCAGTTCTGACTTAACGCAGTATTTT.

V usage is TRBV11-3 and J usage is TRBJ2-2; possibly TRBD2 for D (7 bases). This CDR3 region has 15 residues. V dropped 1 base and J dropped 7 bases, with 13 bases sitting between them. Germline V gives CDR1 SGHNT, CDR2 YENEEA. The CDR3 nucleotides are TGTGCCAGCAGCTTAGCCCCGGGGGGCCGCGGGGAGCTGTTTTTT. Its translation: CASSLAPGGRGELFF.

V and J are TRBV7-8 and TRBJ2-7, with TRBD1 identical over 9 bases. The CDR3 totals 18 residues. The trim removed 5 bases at V and 0 bases at J, leaving 14 bases unmatched. Germline CDR1 is SGHVS and CDR2 is FQNEAQ. The CDR3 DNA follows: TGTGCCAGCAGCCCACCCCTGGGACAGGGATTAAACTCCTACGAGCAGTACTTC. This gives the protein CASSPPLGQGLNSYEQYF.

This clonotype was seen a handful of times. V usage is TRBV7-6 and J usage is TRBJ1-1; D remains ambiguous. CDR3 length: 18 amino acids. In germline, CDR1 is SGHVS, CDR2 FNYEAQ. V dropped 5 bases and J dropped 2 bases, with 24 bases sitting between them. CDR3 in amino acids: CASSPALSFSGPNTEAFF. The CDR3 DNA reads as TGTGCCAGCAGCCCTGCCTTATCCTTCTCAGGACCTAACACTGAAGCTTTCTTT.

V and J are TRBV28 and TRBJ2-5; 12 bases match TRBD2. CDR3 size: 17 residues. V trimming: 1 base; J trimming: 5 bases; junction bases outside the gene matches: 8. CDR1 and CDR2 (germline): MDHEN, SYDVKM. CDR3 coding DNA: TGTGCCAGCAGTTTATTGGCTAGCGGGAGGGCCGATGAGACCCAGTACTTC. This translates into CASSLLASGRADETQYF. The full variable domain, its missing parts supplied by reference TRBV28 and TRBJ2-5, is DVKVTQSSRYLVKRTGEKVFLECVQDMDHENMFWYRQDPGLGLRLIYFSYDVKMKEKGDIPEGYSVSREKKERFSLILESASTNQTSMYLCASSLLASGRADETQYFGPGTRLLVL.

J is TRBJ2-2 and V is TRBV7-8; D is tentatively TRBD1 or TRBD2 (5 bases each). The CDR3 length is 14 residues. Germline CDR1 is SGHVS and CDR2 is FQNEAQ. V was pared by 5 bases and J by 7 bases, with 14 bases between. CDR3 sequence (DNA): TGTGCCAGCAGCGGTACGGGGCATCGCGGGGAGCTGTTTTTT. It codes for CASSGTGHRGELFF.

This clonotype was seen a handful of times. The rearrangement links TRBV10-3 to TRBJ2-7; no clear D. Deletions cut 3 bases from V and 3 bases from J, with 3 bases between. Germline CDR1 is ENHRY and CDR2 is SYGVKD. The CDR3 extends over 11 amino acids. The DNA for the CDR3 is TGTGCCATCAGTGAATACTACGAGCAGTACTTC. It is translated as CAISEYYEQYF.

This clonotype has only a few counts. A read error is likely, as this CDR3 ends without the conserved phenylalanine or tryptophan. It is unclear where the CDR3 begins or ends on the DNA, so no DNA is shown, and the CDR3 is as TCRdb lists it. The CDR3 reads CASSLVPTN. The genes are TRBV7-6 and TRBJ2-7. The CDR3 has 9 residues if both end residues are counted. Germline V lookup: CDR1 SGHVS, CDR2 FNYEAQ.

This clonotype has a handful of counts. CDR3 protein: CASSPRVSNQPQHF. CDR3 nucleotides: TGTGCCAGCAGCCCCCGCGTAAGCAATCAGCCCCAGCATTTT. V is TRBV7-2 and J is TRBJ1-5, with D unresolved. Per the germline V gene, CDR1 is SGHTA and CDR2 is FQGNSA. The CDR3 covers 14 residues. V dropped 5 bases and J dropped 1 base, with 9 bases sitting between them.

The chain employs TRBV12-3 or TRBV12-4 and TRBJ1-1; D may be TRBD1 (5 bases). V gave up 3 bases and J gave up 2 bases, with 25 bases separating them. This CDR3 is built from 19 residues. The CDR3 spells CASSLLTGAELHSNTEAFF. The CDR3 nucleotides read TGTGCCAGCAGTTTGTTAACAGGCGCGGAATTGCATTCTAACACTGAAGCTTTCTTT.

This clonotype was picked up a small number of times. CDR3 DNA sequence: TGTGCCAGCAGCTTTTCCGGGGGACAGGGGTTCTATAGCAATCAGCCCCAGCATTTT. Translated, it gives CASSFSGGQGFYSNQPQHF. The chain links TRBV7-2 to TRBJ1-5; 10 bases are shared with TRBD1. The CDR3 is made up of 19 amino acids. After removal of 3 bases from V and 0 bases from J, the junction contained 11 bases not matched to a gene. Germline values: CDR1 SGHTA, CDR2 FQGNSA.

This clonotype was recorded a few times. The rearrangement links TRBV20-1 to TRBJ1-2; TRBD1 might be the D (6 bases). Trimming took off 3 bases at V and 7 bases at J, with 15 bases between the two ends. CDR3 length: 13 amino acids. Germline CDR1 is DFQATT and CDR2 is SNEGSKA (reference sequence). This CDR3 reads CSARSGTLSGYTF. The CDR3 nucleotides are TGCAGTGCTAGGTCCGGGACACTTTCTGGCTACACCTTC.

The CDR3: CASRRTSGRYEQYF. DNA for the CDR3: TGTGCCAGCAGGCGGACTAGCGGGCGCTACGAGCAGTACTTC. V usage is TRBV28 and J usage is TRBJ2-7; 11 bases are shared with TRBD2. The trim removed 6 bases at V and 3 bases at J, leaving 4 bases unmatched. The germline V gene has CDR1 MDHEN and CDR2 SYDVKM. This CDR3 is built from 14 residues.

The chain joins TRBV28 to TRBJ2-2; D call uncertain. CDR1 MDHEN and CDR2 SYDVKM come from the germline V gene. Trimming removed 3 bases at V and 6 bases at J, with 20 bases between. CDR3 length equals 17 residues. CDR3 in amino acids: CASSLSGMGSSPGELFF. The CDR3 DNA sequence: TGTGCCAGCAGTTTGTCCGGCATGGGGTCTTCACCCGGGGAGCTGTTTTTT.

This clonotype was detected only a few times. V gene TRBV24-1 combines with J gene TRBJ2-7; TRBD1 agrees at 7 bases. V trimming: 2 bases; J trimming: 3 bases; junction bases outside the gene matches: 0. There are 13 residues in the CDR3. From germline, CDR1 is KGHDR and CDR2 SFDVKD. DNA for the CDR3: TGTGCCACCAGTGATTACAGGGGCTACGAGCAGTACTTC. It encodes CATSDYRGYEQYF.

This clonotype was seen a handful of times. The chain employs TRBV28 and TRBJ1-1; TRBD1 might be the D (5 bases). Germline V CDR1 and CDR2: MDHEN, SYDVKM. There are 13 residues in the CDR3. The V gene lost 3 bases and the J gene lost 11 bases, with 16 bases spanning the gap. In DNA form, the CDR3 reads TGTGCCAGCAGTTTTAGAGGGACTTTCTGGGCTTTCTTT. This gives the protein CASSFRGTFWAFF.

The chain carries TRBV6-5 and TRBJ2-5, with 10 bases lining up with TRBD2. Trimming cost V 9 bases and J 5 bases; bases outside gene matches: 12. CDR3 size: 15 residues. Germline assignment: CDR1 MNHEY and CDR2 SVGAGI. The CDR3 DNA sequence: TGTGCCAGGTGTCCCCTAGCGGGAGCGCGTGAGACCCAGTACTTC. As protein: CARCPLAGARETQYF.

This chain uses TRBV12-3 or TRBV12-4 with TRBJ1-6; D not resolved. V was pared by 6 bases and J by 0 bases, with 12 bases between. The CDR3 contains 16 residues. The DNA for the CDR3 is TGTGCCAGCAGAAAGGACGGAGGCTCCTATAATTCACCCCTCCACTTT. Translation: CASRKDGGSYNSPLHF.

This clonotype was seen only a few times. The chain joins TRBV19 to TRBJ1-5; no clear D gene. The CDR3 totals 16 residues. V lost 5 bases to trimming and J lost 2 bases, with 16 bases between them. Germline V gene data show CDR1 as LNHDA and CDR2 as SQIVND (reference sequence). The CDR3 DNA reads as TGTGCCAGTAGTCCATCGAGGGTAGGTGGCAATCAGCCCCAGCATTTT. Amino acids: CASSPSRVGGNQPQHF.

The rearrangement links TRBV15 to TRBJ1-1; no firm D call. Trimming left V 5 bases short and J 2 bases short, with 12 bases between. The length of the CDR3 is 14 residues. CDR1 and CDR2 (germline): LNHNV, YYDKDF (reference sequence). DNA of the CDR3: TGTGCCACCAGCGCCCACCACGAAAACACTGAAGCTTTCTTT. Amino acids: CATSAHHENTEAFF. Drawing the rest from reference TRBV15 and TRBJ1-1, the complete variable domain is DAMVIQNPRYQVTQFGKPVTLSCSQTLNHNVMYWYQQKSSQAPKLLFHYYDKDFNNEADTPDNFQSRRPNTSFCFLDIRSPGLGDTAMYLCATSAHHENTEAFFGQGTRLTVV.

To note about this clonotype: Just one base apart from a much larger clone, this may be a read error. The gene calls are TRBV12-3 or TRBV12-4 and TRBJ2-6; 7 nucleotides match TRBD2. The V segment lost 5 bases and the J segment 2 bases; nucleotides outside the gene matches: 3. This CDR3 has 15 residues. In DNA, the CDR3 is TGTGCCAGCAGTCGAGCGGGGACTGGGGCCAACGTCCTGACTTTC. It yields the protein CASSRAGTGANVLTF.

This clonotype was observed a few times. This chain connects TRBV28 to TRBJ2-7, with TRBD2 identical over 9 bases. With 2 bases clipped from V and 3 bases from J, the junction kept 11 bases outside the gene matches. The CDR3 consists of 17 residues. Germline CDR1 MDHEN, CDR2 SYDVKM. The CDR3 loop is CASSLTGRSGGDYEQYF. The CDR3 DNA reads as TGTGCCAGCAGTTTAACGGGCCGTAGCGGGGGAGACTACGAGCAGTACTTC.

The chain joins TRBV28 to TRBJ1-6; 12 nucleotides match TRBD1. Germline V gene lookup returns CDR1 MDHEN and CDR2 SYDVKM. This CDR3 comprises 19 residues. J lost 7 bases, V lost 4 bases, and 14 bases had no gene match. The CDR3 loop reads CASSSARDRGQVSNSPLHF. Here the CDR3 DNA reads TGTGCCAGCAGTTCCGCCCGGGACAGGGGGCAGGTGTCCAATTCACCCCTCCACTTT.

This clonotype was found once. The rearrangement joins TRBV27 to TRBJ1-2; a weak D match, TRBD1 (5 bases). V was clipped by 3 bases and J by 3 bases, with 20 bases between them. Germline V gene lookup returns CDR1 MNHEY and CDR2 SMNVEV (reference sequence). CDR3 length: 17 amino acids. CDR3 nucleotides: TGTGCCAGCAGTTTTGCAGGGTGGGGTCTTAAAGACTATGGCTACACCTTC. This translates into CASSFAGWGLKDYGYTF.